The rows below give T cell receptor beta chains drawn from one sample of a study of shared T cell receptors in the human thymus. TCRdb's copy holds only in-frame clones and misses some; the assay was immunoSEQ multiplex PCR. Here the sample spans hundreds of thousands of clones, around 87% being singletons. This sample also appeared in a second study, on human thymus T cells.

Input material: thymocytes. The receptors derive from a boy in the first two years of life with a congenital heart defect. CDR3s include the opening cysteine and the closing phenylalanine or tryptophan. Clone size is not always given. Where it is, it says once, few, many or a class for expanded clones.

cdr3_length j_call clone_size v_call cdr3_aa
14 TRBJ2-4 . TRBV27 CASSPTGPKNIQYF
16 TRBJ2-3 . TRBV27 CASIARQGGSTDTQYF
12 TRBJ1-6 . TRBV6-4 CASRDSNSPLHF
14 TRBJ2-3 . TRBV11-2 CASSLDGYPDTQYF
16 TRBJ2-3 . TRBV25-1 CASSELERGFTDTQYF
15 TRBJ2-7 . TRBV5-1 CASSLAGTGTYEQYF
18 TRBJ1-4 few TRBV15 CATSRDHRRDREGEKLFF
17 TRBJ2-1 . TRBV7-2 CASSLPRGSGRANEQFF
15 TRBJ2-1 . TRBV6-5 CASSSNSVQNNEQFF
14 TRBJ1-6 . TRBV28 CASSFRHDNSPLHF
14 TRBJ2-1 . TRBV29-1 CSAPAAGGHNEQFF
13 TRBJ2-7 once TRBV28 CASSLHSPYEQYF
15 TRBJ1-2 . TRBV6-5 CASSYSPRTVYGYTF
15 TRBJ1-1 once TRBV7-2 CASSPRQGIDTEAFF
17 TRBJ2-1 . TRBV27 CASSSSLAGVGYNEQFF
17 TRBJ1-1 . TRBV7-9 CASSLFRQANTNTEAFF
17 TRBJ2-7 . TRBV7-2 CASSLSGSAGGPYEQYF
18 TRBJ2-7 . TRBV4-1 CASSQERGTGLDPYEQYF
16 TRBJ2-3 . TRBV4-3 CASSQDSLAGTDTQYF
17 TRBJ1-2 . TRBV28 CASGLGFDMAGADGYTF
16 TRBJ1-1 . TRBV29-1 CSVGTGGHWLNTEAFF
18 TRBJ2-7 . TRBV28 CASSLLGRLGTDSYEQYF
13 TRBJ1-2 few TRBV19 CASSQGQPYGYTF
19 TRBJ2-7 . TRBV7-2 CASSLVPRKQGKSSYEQYF
14 TRBJ2-7 . TRBV28 CASSYPDRGREQYF
16 TRBJ1-2 . TRBV28 CASSLWTGARFYGYTF
16 TRBJ2-7 . TRBV11-2 CASSLGIRVSSYEQYF
17 TRBJ1-6 once TRBV11-1 CASSLAVTHHLNSPLHF
15 TRBJ2-1 . TRBV18 CASSPLGQYYNEQFF
15 TRBJ1-6 . TRBV15 CATRNYRDVSSPLHF
17 TRBJ1-4 . TRBV11-2 CASSRYSDSGYNEKLFF
14 TRBJ2-1 . TRBV5-1 CASSSLADYNEQFF
16 TRBJ2-1 . TRBV4-3 CASSQDGAGGSNEQFF
18 TRBJ1-2 . TRBV7-9 CASSFSLRTERANYGYTF
14 TRBJ1-1 . TRBV16 CASTVGAENTEAFF
16 TRBJ2-7 . TRBV7-3 CASSSAGTPCRDEQYF
9 TRBJ1-2 . TRBV29-1 CSVADRVSF
15 TRBJ1-2 . TRBV5-1 CASSWGQGRVSGYTF
15 TRBJ1-2 . TRBV7-9 CASSKRRVESDGYTF
15 TRBJ2-6 . TRBV7-8 CASSFGVWGANVLTF
15 TRBJ1-4 . TRBV4-1 CASSQWTGDGEKLFF
13 TRBJ1-5 . TRBV18 CASSPGVGQPQHF
13 TRBJ1-1 once TRBV6-6 CASISTMNTEAFF